Listed below are T cell receptor beta chains from one sample, sequenced in a study of blood T cell repertoires in COVID-19. The method was immunoSEQ multiplex PCR; TCRdb's version includes in-frame clones alone and lacks a portion of them. Of roughly 68,000 clones listed, around 88% are singletons. What was sequenced was peripheral blood. The receptors were gathered from a woman aged 70-85 years with acute or convalescent COVID-19. The CDR3 runs from the conserved cysteine through the conserved F or W. Size values are once, few and many counts, or a class for expanded clones, and some rows have none.

V	J	size	CDR3
TRBV28	TRBJ1-1	.	CASSPPGGTEAFF
TRBV28	TRBJ2-7	.	CASSFPGALRDEQYF
TRBV4-2	TRBJ1-3	many	CASSQDSDNSGNTIYF
TRBV6-2/TRBV6-3	TRBJ2-1	.	CASSYRGTPPYNEQFF
TRBV6-4	TRBJ2-1	.	CASSDLGGRATYEQFF
TRBV19	TRBJ1-2	.	CASSRTGALGGYTF
TRBV6-2/TRBV6-3	TRBJ2-3	.	CASSYVASGRGSDTQYF
TRBV3-1/TRBV3-2	TRBJ1-3	.	CASSPQRQGNRNTIYF
TRBV12-5	TRBJ2-3	.	CASGPTDTQYF
TRBV11-2	TRBJ2-4	.	CASRLGGDIQYF
TRBV10-3	TRBJ1-2	.	CAISEGQAANYGYTF
TRBV9	TRBJ2-5	.	CASSVDNGPGTQYF
TRBV7-2	TRBJ2-1	.	CASSLLGSSYNEQFF
TRBV5-6	TRBJ1-4	.	CASSGDRGLEKLFF
TRBV11-2	TRBJ2-3	few	CASSWKGQTWNTQYF
TRBV9	TRBJ1-1	.	CASSKQRGTEAFF
TRBV27	TRBJ2-2	.	CASRVSGGTGELFF